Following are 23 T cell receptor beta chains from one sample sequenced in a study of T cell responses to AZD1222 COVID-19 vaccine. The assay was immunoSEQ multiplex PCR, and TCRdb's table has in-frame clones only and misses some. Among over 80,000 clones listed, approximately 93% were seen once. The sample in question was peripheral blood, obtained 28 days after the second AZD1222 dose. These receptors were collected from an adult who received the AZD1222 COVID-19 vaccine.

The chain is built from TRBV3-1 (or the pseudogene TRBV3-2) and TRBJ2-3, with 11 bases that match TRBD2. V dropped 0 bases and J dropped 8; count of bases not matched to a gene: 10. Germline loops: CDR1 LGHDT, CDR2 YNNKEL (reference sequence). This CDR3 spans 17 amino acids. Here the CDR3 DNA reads TGTGCCAGCAGCCAAGAAGGCGGACTAGCGGGCCTGAGTACGCAGTATTTT. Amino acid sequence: CASSQEGGLAGLSTQYF.

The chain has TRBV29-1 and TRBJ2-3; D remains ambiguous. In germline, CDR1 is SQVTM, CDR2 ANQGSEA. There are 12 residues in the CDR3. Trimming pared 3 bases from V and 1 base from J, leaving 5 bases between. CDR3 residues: CSVDVGTDTQYF. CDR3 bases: TGCAGCGTTGACGTGGGCACAGATACGCAGTATTTT.

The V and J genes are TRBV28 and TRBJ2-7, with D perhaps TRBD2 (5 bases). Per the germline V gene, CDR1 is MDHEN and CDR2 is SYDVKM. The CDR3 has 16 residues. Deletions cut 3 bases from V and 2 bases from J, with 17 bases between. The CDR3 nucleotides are TGTGCCAGCAGTTTTTCGGGATCTGCTCGTCCCTACGAGCAGTACTTC. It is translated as CASSFSGSARPYEQYF.

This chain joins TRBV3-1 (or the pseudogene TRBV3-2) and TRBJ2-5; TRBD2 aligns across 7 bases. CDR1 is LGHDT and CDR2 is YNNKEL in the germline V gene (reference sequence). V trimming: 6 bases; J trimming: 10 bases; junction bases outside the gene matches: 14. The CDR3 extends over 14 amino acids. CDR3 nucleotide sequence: TGTGCCAGCAGTCTCGGGACTACCCCACTGGGCCAGTACTTC. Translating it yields CASSLGTTPLGQYF.

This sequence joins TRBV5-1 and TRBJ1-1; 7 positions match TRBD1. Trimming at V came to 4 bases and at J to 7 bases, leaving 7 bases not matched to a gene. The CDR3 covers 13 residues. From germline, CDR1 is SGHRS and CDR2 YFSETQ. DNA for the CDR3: TGCGCCAGCAGCCGAAGTTGGGACAGTGAAGCTTTCTTT. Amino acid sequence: CASSRSWDSEAFF.

In DNA, the CDR3 is TGCGCCAGCAGCCTACAACCAACCTCGGGACAGGGACATGGCTACACCTTC. As protein: CASSLQPTSGQGHGYTF. The chain employs TRBV5-1 and TRBJ1-2, with 9 nucleotides matching TRBD1. CDR1 is SGHRS, CDR2 YFSETQ, per germline. V lost 4 bases to trimming and J lost 6 bases; unmatched junction nucleotides: 16. CDR3 size: 17 residues.

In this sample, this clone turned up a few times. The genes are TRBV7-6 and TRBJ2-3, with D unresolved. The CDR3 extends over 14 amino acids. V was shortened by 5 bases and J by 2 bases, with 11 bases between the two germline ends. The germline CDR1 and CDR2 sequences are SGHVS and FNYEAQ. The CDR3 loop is CASSPTLNTDTQYF. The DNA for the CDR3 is TGTGCCAGCAGCCCAACTCTAAACACAGATACGCAGTATTTT.

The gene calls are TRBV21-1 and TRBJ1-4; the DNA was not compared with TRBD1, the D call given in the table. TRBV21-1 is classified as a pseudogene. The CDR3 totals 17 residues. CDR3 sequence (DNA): TGTGCCAGCAGCAAAGGAGGGGGAACAGGGGTTAATGAAAAACTGTTTTTT. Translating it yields CASSKGGGTGVNEKLFF.

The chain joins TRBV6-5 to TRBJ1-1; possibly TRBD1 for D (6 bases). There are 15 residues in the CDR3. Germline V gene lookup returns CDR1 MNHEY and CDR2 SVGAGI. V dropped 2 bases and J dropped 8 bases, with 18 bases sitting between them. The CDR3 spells CASSYEGGRGAEAFF. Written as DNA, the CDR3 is TGTGCCAGCAGTTACGAGGGGGGGCGGGGAGCAGAAGCTTTCTTT.

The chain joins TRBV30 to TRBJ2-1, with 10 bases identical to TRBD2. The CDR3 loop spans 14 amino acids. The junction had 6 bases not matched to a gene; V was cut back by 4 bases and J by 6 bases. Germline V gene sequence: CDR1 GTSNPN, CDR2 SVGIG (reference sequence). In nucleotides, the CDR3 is TGTGCCTGGAAAATAGCGGGAGGTGGCAATGAGCAGTTCTTC. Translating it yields CAWKIAGGGNEQFF.

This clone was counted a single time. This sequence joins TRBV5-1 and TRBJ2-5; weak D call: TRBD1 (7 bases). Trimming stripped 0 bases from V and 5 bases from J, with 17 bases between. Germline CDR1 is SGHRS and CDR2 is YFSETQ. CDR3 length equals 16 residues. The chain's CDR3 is CASSLAAAGGGETQYF. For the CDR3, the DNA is TGCGCCAGCAGCTTGGCCGCGGCAGGGGGAGGTGAGACCCAGTACTTC.

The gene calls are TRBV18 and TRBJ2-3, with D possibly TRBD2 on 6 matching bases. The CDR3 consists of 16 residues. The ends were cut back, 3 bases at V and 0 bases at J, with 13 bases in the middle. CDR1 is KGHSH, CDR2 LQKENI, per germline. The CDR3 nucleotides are TGTGCCAGCTCACCTTCCGGGGGTCCTAGCACAGATACGCAGTATTTT. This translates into CASSPSGGPSTDTQYF.

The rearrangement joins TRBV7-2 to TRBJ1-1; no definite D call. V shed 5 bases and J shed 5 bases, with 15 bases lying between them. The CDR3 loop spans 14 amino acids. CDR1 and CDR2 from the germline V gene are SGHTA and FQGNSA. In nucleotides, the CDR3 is TGTGCCAGCAGCCTAACTACGGGTTGGACTGAAGCTTTCTTT. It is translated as CASSLTTGWTEAFF. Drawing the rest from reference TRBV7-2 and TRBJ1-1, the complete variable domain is GAGVSQSPSNKVTEKGKDVELRCDPISGHTALYWYRQSLGQGLEFLIYFQGNSAPDKSGLPSDRFSAERTGGSVSTLTIQRTQQEDSAVYLCASSLTTGWTEAFFGQGTRLTVV.

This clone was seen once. CDR3 protein: CASSEDRGGGYTF. CDR3 DNA sequence: TGTGCCAGCAGCGAAGACAGGGGTGGCGGCTACACCTTC. The chain links TRBV5-6 to TRBJ1-2; 8 bases fit TRBD1. The CDR3 contains 13 residues. Germline CDR1 is SGHDT and CDR2 is YYEEEE. With V trimmed by 4 bases and J by 8 bases, 7 bases remained unmatched.

CDR3 bases: TGTGCCAGCCTGGGGGGGACCTTCTATGGCTACACCTTC. Its protein product is CASLGGTFYGYTF. The J gene is TRBJ1-2, the V gene TRBV28; D possibly corresponds to TRBD1 (5 bases). The CDR3 length is 13 residues. Germline loops: CDR1 MDHEN, CDR2 SYDVKM. The V gene lost 8 bases and the J gene lost 4 bases, with 14 bases spanning the gap.

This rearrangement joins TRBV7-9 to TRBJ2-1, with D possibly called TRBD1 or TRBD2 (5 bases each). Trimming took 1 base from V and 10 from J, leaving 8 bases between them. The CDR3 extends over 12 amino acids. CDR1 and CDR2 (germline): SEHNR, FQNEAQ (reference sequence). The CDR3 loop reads CASSLGGSEQFF. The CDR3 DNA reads TGTGCCAGCAGCTTAGGGGGGAGCGAGCAGTTCTTC.

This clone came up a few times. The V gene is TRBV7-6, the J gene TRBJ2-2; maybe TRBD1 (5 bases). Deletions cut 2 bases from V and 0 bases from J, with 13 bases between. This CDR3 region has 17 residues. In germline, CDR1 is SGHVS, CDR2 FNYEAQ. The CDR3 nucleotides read TGTGCCAGCAGCTTAACCCGCGGACATACGAACACCGGGGAGCTGTTTTTT. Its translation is CASSLTRGHTNTGELFF. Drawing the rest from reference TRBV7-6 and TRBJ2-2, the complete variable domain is GAGVSQSPRYKVTKRGQDVALRCDPISGHVSLYWYRQALGQGPEFLTYFNYEAQQDKSGLPNDRFSAERPEGSISTLTIQRTEQRDSAMYRCASSLTRGHTNTGELFFGEGSRLTVL.

CDR3 in amino acids: CASSPVMGTGANVLTF. The CDR3 region has the DNA TGTGCCAGCAGCCCTGTCATGGGGACTGGGGCCAACGTCCTGACTTTC. The rearrangement joins TRBV7-9 to TRBJ2-6; D gene ambiguous. There are 16 residues in the CDR3. The germline V and J ends were trimmed by 5 bases and 2 bases, with 13 bases remaining between them. Looked up from germline, CDR1 is SEHNR and CDR2 is FQNEAQ (reference sequence).

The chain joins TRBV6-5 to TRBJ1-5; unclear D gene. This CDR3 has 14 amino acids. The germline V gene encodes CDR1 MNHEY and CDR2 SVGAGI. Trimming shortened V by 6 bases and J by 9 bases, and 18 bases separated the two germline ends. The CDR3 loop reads CASSAESQRRPQHF. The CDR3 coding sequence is TGTGCCAGCAGCGCGGAGTCCCAAAGGAGGCCCCAGCATTTT.

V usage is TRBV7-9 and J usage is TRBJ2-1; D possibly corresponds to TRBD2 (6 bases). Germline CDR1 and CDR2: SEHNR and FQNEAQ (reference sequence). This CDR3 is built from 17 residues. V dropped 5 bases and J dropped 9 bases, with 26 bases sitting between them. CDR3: CASSRGPTRGGRGEQFF. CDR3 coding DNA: TGTGCCAGCAGCCGAGGCCCCACACGGGGAGGTCGGGGTGAGCAGTTCTTC. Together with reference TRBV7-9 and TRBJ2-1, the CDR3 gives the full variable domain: DTGVSQNPRHKITKRGQNVTFRCDPISEHNRLYWYRQTLGQGPEFLTYFQNEAQLEKSRLLSDRFSAERPKGSFSTLEIQRTEQGDSAMYLCASSRGPTRGGRGEQFFGPGTRLTVL.

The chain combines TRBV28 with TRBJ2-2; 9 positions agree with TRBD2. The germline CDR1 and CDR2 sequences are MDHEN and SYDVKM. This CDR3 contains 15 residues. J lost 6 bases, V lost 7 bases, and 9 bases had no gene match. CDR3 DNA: TGTGCCAGCACCCCGGCGGGAGGGCCGGCCGGGGAGCTGTTTTTT. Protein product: CASTPAGGPAGELFF.

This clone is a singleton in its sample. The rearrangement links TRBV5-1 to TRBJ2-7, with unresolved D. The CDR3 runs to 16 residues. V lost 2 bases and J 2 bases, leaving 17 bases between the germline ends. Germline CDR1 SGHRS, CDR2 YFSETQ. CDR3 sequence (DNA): TGCGCCAGCAGCTTCGCGGCTCTTGACGGAACCTACGAGCAGTACTTC. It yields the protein CASSFAALDGTYEQYF.

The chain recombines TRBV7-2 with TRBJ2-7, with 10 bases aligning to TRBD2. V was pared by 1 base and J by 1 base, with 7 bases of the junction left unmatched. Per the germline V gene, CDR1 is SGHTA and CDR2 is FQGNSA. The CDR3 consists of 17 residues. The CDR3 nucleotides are TGTGCCAGCAGCTTAGGGGGCACTAGCGGGATTTCCTACGAGCAGTACTTC. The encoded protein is CASSLGGTSGISYEQYF.